This is a list of T cell receptor beta chains from one sample in a study of pediatric ulcerative colitis. Generated by immunoSEQ multiplex PCR, the TCRdb table keeps only in-frame clones and is missing some. The sample contains roughly 17,000 clones, 65% to 75% of which appear only once. The sequenced sample consisted of gut tissue. These TCRs come from a girl between 10 and 17 years old with moderate ulcerative colitis. Both conserved end residues are part of each CDR3. A D gene is named only where the DNA matches it firmly. For some rows the clone size is stated as once, few or many, or as a class when expanded; others skip it.

J | V | D | size | CDR3 | DNA
TRBJ1-1 | TRBV6-5 | - | - | CASSYARENTEAFF | TGTGCCAGCAGTTACGCTCGGGAGAACACTGAAGCTTTCTTT
TRBJ2-7 | TRBV25-1 | - | - | CASSQGYEQYF | TGTGCCAGCAGTCAGGGCTACGAGCAGTACTTC
TRBJ2-1 | TRBV28 | TRBD2 | - | CASSFPSGRAPNEQFF | TGTGCCAGCAGTTTCCCTAGCGGGAGGGCCCCCAATGAGCAGTTCTTC
TRBJ2-3 | TRBV7-8 | - | - | CASSLGPSDTQYF | TGTGCCAGCAGCTTAGGGCCGTCGGATACGCAGTATTTT
TRBJ2-5 | TRBV6-1 | - | - | CASSEAGRTQYF | TGTGCCAGCAGTGAAGCCGGTCGGACCCAGTACTTC
TRBJ2-7 | TRBV7-9 | - | few | CASSSDYGAYEQYF | TGTGCCAGCAGCTCCGACTACGGGGCTTACGAGCAGTACTTC
TRBJ2-3 | TRBV2 | TRBD1 | - | CAGKTGTSDTQYF | TGTGCCGGAAAGACAGGGACAAGCGATACGCAGTATTTT
TRBJ1-5 | TRBV28 | - | - | CASSAGPSNQPQHF | TGTGCCAGCAGTGCAGGGCCCAGCAATCAGCCCCAGCATTTT
TRBJ1-1 | TRBV6-5 | - | - | CASSYSTGPFNTEAFF | TGTGCCAGCAGTTACTCAACGGGGCCTTTCAACACTGAAGCTTTCTTT
TRBJ1-1 | TRBV5-1 | - | - | CASSLEVVNTEAFF | TGCGCCAGCAGCTTGGAAGTGGTGAACACTGAAGCTTTCTTT
TRBJ2-7 | TRBV6-1 | - | - | CASSSPYEQYF | TGTGCCAGCAGTTCTCCCTACGAGCAGTACTTC
TRBJ1-2 | TRBV15 | - | - | CATSLQSTYGYTF | TGTGCCACCAGCTTACAGAGTACCTATGGCTACACCTTC
TRBJ1-1 | TRBV28 | TRBD1 | once | CASIQGAAEAFF | TGTGCCAGCATACAGGGGGCGGCTGAAGCTTTCTTT
TRBJ2-1 | TRBV7-3 | - | - | CASSVIPGPNEQFF | TGTGCCAGCAGCGTTATACCGGGCCCCAATGAGCAGTTCTTC
TRBJ2-3 | TRBV13 | TRBD1 | - | CASSFGQGTTDTQYF | TGTGCCAGCAGCTTTGGACAGGGGACCACAGATACGCAGTATTTT
TRBJ1-2 | TRBV19 | TRBD1 | few | CASAPQGKGYTF | TGTGCCAGCGCCCCACAGGGGAAAGGCTACACCTTC
TRBJ2-2 | TRBV2 | TRBD2 | few | CASRAPGLGHTGELFF | TGTGCCAGCAGGGCCCCGGGACTAGGTCACACCGGGGAGCTGTTTTTT
TRBJ1-5 | TRBV2 | - | - | CASSERTHGQPQHF | TGTGCCAGCAGTGAAAGGACACACGGTCAGCCCCAGCATTTT
TRBJ2-5 | TRBV27 | - | - | CASSVSLQVSEPKETQYF | TGTGCCAGCAGTGTTTCGCTTCAGGTTTCAGAGCCTAAAGAGACCCAGTACTTC
TRBJ2-1 | TRBV6-1 | - | - | CATGPDRNEQFF | TGTGCCACCGGGCCCGATCGGAATGAGCAGTTCTTC
TRBJ1-5 | TRBV5-1 | TRBD1 | - | CASSSQGDQPQHF | TGCGCCAGCAGCTCTCAGGGGGATCAGCCCCAGCATTTT
TRBJ2-1 | TRBV11-2 | TRBD2 | - | CASSLDRTSGDEQFF | TGTGCCAGCAGCTTAGACCGGACTAGCGGCGATGAGCAGTTCTTC
TRBJ1-3 | TRBV9 | TRBD1 | - | CASSVETGAGNTIYF | TGTGCCAGCAGCGTGGAGACAGGGGCTGGAAACACCATATATTTT
TRBJ2-2 | TRBV9 | - | - | CASSGRRDTGELFF | TGTGCCAGCAGCGGCCGCCGCGACACCGGGGAGCTGTTTTTT
TRBJ1-2 | TRBV6-5 | TRBD1 | - | CASSYSRGHGYTF | TGTGCCAGCAGTTATAGCAGGGGGCATGGCTACACCTTC
TRBJ2-1 | TRBV9 | - | once | CASSVDLNYNEQFF | TGTGCCAGCAGCGTAGATCTGAACTACAATGAGCAGTTCTTC
TRBJ1-5 | TRBV6-1 | - | few | CASSEGIRGNQPQHF | TGTGCCAGCAGTGAAGGTATCAGGGGCAACCAGCCCCAGCATTTT
TRBJ1-2 | TRBV29-1 | - | - | CSVVGRGYRYGYTF | TGCAGCGTTGTAGGCAGGGGATATCGGTATGGCTACACCTTC
TRBJ2-3 | TRBV28 | TRBD2 | - | CASSSGTSMGTQYF | TGTGCCAGCAGTTCCGGGACTAGCATGGGTACGCAGTATTTT
TRBJ2-5 | TRBV10-3 | - | - | CAIKAGSQETQYF | TGTGCCATCAAAGCCGGGAGCCAAGAGACCCAGTACTTC
TRBJ2-1 | TRBV7-9 | TRBD1 | - | CATSRQGVHNEQFF | TGTGCCACGTCTCGACAGGGGGTTCACAATGAGCAGTTCTTC
TRBJ2-5 | TRBV5-6 | - | - | CASSLELKETQYF | TGTGCCAGCAGCTTGGAGCTGAAAGAGACCCAGTACTTC
TRBJ2-7 | TRBV5-6 | TRBD2 | - | CASSSSGRTYEQYF | TGTGCCAGCAGCTCTAGCGGGAGGACCTACGAGCAGTACTTC